This TCR beta chain originates from a study of CD8+ T cells in alopecia areata. Study as a whole: Once tofacitinib had been taken for 6 to 18 months, 6 months off drug followed. Study-wide results and caveats: Many expanded lesional clones remained in scalp and blood on tofacitinib. Clonality exceeded that of normal scalp in lesional scalp, most notably in alopecia totalis/universalis. Sharing of TCR sequences between patients (possibly for HLA-related reasons) was less clear than in mice.

Trimming took off 4 bases at V and 0 bases at J, with 11 bases between the two ends. Germline V gene sequence: CDR1 MRHNA, CDR2 SNTAGT. The CDR3 is made up of 15 amino acids. The treatment is: oral pan-JAK inhibitor, 5-10 mg twice daily. About this clone: Its target is not known.

Extracted RNA was reverse transcribed into cDNA, the sequencing template. Assay used: immunoSEQ multiplex PCR; TCRdb lists only in-frame clones, some missing. The sample has 40,000 to 50,000 clones, roughly two thirds seen once. The sequence was collected from a human donor with alopecia areata. The material sequenced was CD8+ T cells sorted from blood, taken at week 4, from a patient treated with tofacitinib. The chain couples TRBV6-4 to TRBJ2-3; maybe TRBD1 (5 bases). Written as DNA, the CDR3 is TGTGCCAGCAGTGTCCAGGGTGGGAGCACAGATACGCAGTATTTT. This encodes CASSVQGGSTDTQYF.